This TCR beta chain emerged from a study of blood T cell repertoires in COVID-19. Overall study: The cDNA or gDNA used as material had been derived from T cells, B-cell-depleted T cells, or PBMCs.

Trimming shortened V by 8 bases and J by 2 bases, and 12 bases separated the two germline ends. Germline V CDR1 and CDR2: SGHTA, FQGNSA. The CDR3 loop spans 13 amino acids. Data came from immunoSEQ multiplex PCR; TCRdb stores just in-frame clones and leaves some out. The sample holds fewer than 55,000 clones, about four fifths seen once. The sample taken for sequencing was peripheral blood. The chain couples TRBV7-2 to TRBJ1-2; D not certain. The TCR comes from a woman older than 75 with COVID-19, enrolled during active disease. The CDR3, as DNA: TGTGCCAGCCCCGTAGGAGGGAACTATGGCTACACCTTC. Translation: CASPVGGNYGYTF.